Following are 26 T cell receptor beta chains from one sample sequenced in a study of shared clonotypes between healthy human individuals. Using immunoSEQ multiplex PCR, the repertoire was profiled, and TCRdb retains in-frame clones only, with some absent. Among about 2,200,000 clones listed, about 93% were seen once. Terminally differentiated effector memory CD45RA+ cells were excluded by CCR7 positive selection of CD45RO-negative cells. Specimen: naive CD8+ T cells from PBMCs. The origin of the receptors is a man aged 18 to 29 in good health. Some clones in this sample may be carry-over from other donors' samples.

This chain connects TRBV6-6 to TRBJ1-1; D ambiguous. The length of the CDR3 is 13 residues. The V gene's germline CDR1 is MNHNY and CDR2 SVGAGI (reference sequence). V dropped 8 bases and J dropped 0 bases, with 10 bases sitting between them. The CDR3 DNA sequence: TGTGCCAGCCGAGTGGTTATGAACACTGAAGCTTTCTTT. Residues: CASRVVMNTEAFF.

This rearrangement joins TRBV7-6 to TRBJ2-7; unclear D gene. V was pared by 5 bases and J by 6 bases, with 17 bases between. The length of the CDR3 is 14 residues. CDR1 is SGHVS, CDR2 FNYEAQ, per germline. The CDR3 region is CASSPTSSLGEQYF. The CDR3 nucleotides read TGTGCCAGCAGCCCGACTTCCTCCCTTGGCGAGCAGTACTTC.

As regards this clone: This sample includes further DNA sequences coding for the same CDR3. V usage is TRBV13 and J usage is TRBJ2-7, with 12 bases that match TRBD2. Losses at the gene ends were 2 bases for V and 7 bases for J; bases not matched to a gene: 6. This CDR3 is 15 amino acids long. CDR1 PRHDT and CDR2 FYEKMQ come from the germline V gene (reference sequence). The CDR3 sequence: CASSLRLAGVGEQYF. CDR3 DNA sequence: TGTGCCAGCAGCTTAAGACTAGCGGGAGTGGGTGAGCAGTACTTC.

This clone was seen more than once but under ten times. The same CDR3 is also encoded by other DNA sequences in this sample. The rearrangement links TRBV28 to TRBJ1-1, with D possibly being TRBD1 (5 bases). This CDR3 is 14 amino acids long. The ends were cut back, 3 bases at V and 0 bases at J, with 8 bases in the middle. The germline CDR1 and CDR2 sequences are MDHEN and SYDVKM. The CDR3 reads CASSFRGLNTEAFF. The CDR3 nucleotides are TGTGCCAGCAGTTTTCGGGGCTTGAACACTGAAGCTTTCTTT. Together with reference TRBV28 and TRBJ1-1, the CDR3 gives the full variable domain: DVKVTQSSRYLVKRTGEKVFLECVQDMDHENMFWYRQDPGLGLRLIYFSYDVKMKEKGDIPEGYSVSREKKERFSLILESASTNQTSMYLCASSFRGLNTEAFFGQGTRLTVV.

V gene TRBV6-1 combines with J gene TRBJ2-7; TRBD2 matches at 13 bases. CDR3 length equals 15 residues. With V trimmed by 5 bases and J by 2 bases, 3 bases remained unmatched. Germline assignment: CDR1 MNHNS and CDR2 SASEGT. The CDR3 protein is CASSTGLAGTYEQYF. In DNA form, the CDR3 reads TGTGCCAGCAGTACGGGACTAGCGGGAACCTACGAGCAGTACTTC.

The rearrangement joins TRBV28 to TRBJ2-5, with TRBD2 identical over 7 bases. Germline V gene sequence: CDR1 MDHEN, CDR2 SYDVKM. V dropped 6 bases and J dropped 4; count of bases not matched to a gene: 8. CDR3 size: 14 residues. CDR3 nucleotides: TGTGCCAGCAGACCCCTGGGGAGGGGAGAGACCCAGTACTTC. This codes for CASRPLGRGETQYF. The complete variable domain, with remaining parts taken from reference TRBV28 and TRBJ2-5, reads DVKVTQSSRYLVKRTGEKVFLECVQDMDHENMFWYRQDPGLGLRLIYFSYDVKMKEKGDIPEGYSVSREKKERFSLILESASTNQTSMYLCASRPLGRGETQYFGPGTRLLVL.

This chain connects TRBV19 to TRBJ2-7, with D perhaps being TRBD1 or TRBD2 (5 bases each). CDR1 is LNHDA, CDR2 SQIVND, per germline (reference sequence). The CDR3 length is 17 residues. Trimming left V 0 bases short and J 0 bases short, with 15 bases between. Here the CDR3 reads CASSIDPRAGSSYEQYF. The CDR3 DNA is TGTGCCAGTAGTATAGACCCGAGGGCAGGGTCCTCCTACGAGCAGTACTTC.

This clone was observed a single time. The chain has TRBV27 and TRBJ2-7; TRBD2 agrees at 7 bases. This CDR3 contains 13 residues. V trimming: 3 bases; J trimming: 6 bases; junction bases outside the gene matches: 5. Germline values: CDR1 MNHEY, CDR2 SMNVEV (reference sequence). CDR3 sequence: CASSLGGRAEQYF. The DNA of the CDR3 is TGTGCCAGCAGTTTGGGTGGGAGGGCCGAGCAGTACTTC.

The J gene is TRBJ2-1, the V gene TRBV27; the D gene is possibly TRBD1 (6 bases). The germline gives CDR1 MNHEY, CDR2 SMNVEV (reference sequence). Deletions cut 8 bases from V and 0 bases from J, with 14 bases between. This CDR3 is built from 15 residues. The CDR3 protein is CASHTLGGSYNEQFF. Written as DNA, the CDR3 is TGTGCCAGCCACACCCTAGGGGGCTCCTACAATGAGCAGTTCTTC.

The chain carries TRBV9 and TRBJ2-7; D not certain. The germline gives CDR1 SGDLS, CDR2 YYNGEE. This CDR3 spans 14 amino acids. Between the trimmed V and J ends, which lost 0 bases and 6 bases, there was a span of 13 bases. CDR3 protein: CASSVAGSSSEQYF. As DNA, the CDR3 is TGTGCCAGCAGCGTAGCCGGTAGTTCGAGCGAGCAGTACTTC.

The chain has TRBV7-2 and TRBJ1-2, with D maybe TRBD1 (6 bases). There are 15 residues in the CDR3. CDR1 is SGHTA, CDR2 FQGNSA, per germline. V shed 3 bases and J shed 6 bases, with 17 bases lying between them. Written as DNA, the CDR3 is TGTGCCAGCAGCTTGGGCCGGGGGGCGCTTGATGGCTACACCTTC. This gives the protein CASSLGRGALDGYTF.

This chain connects TRBV2 to TRBJ1-4; TRBD1 matches at 8 bases. V shed 4 bases, J shed 8 bases, and the junction held 9 bases outside the gene matches. Germline V gene sequence: CDR1 SNHLY, CDR2 FYNNEI. The CDR3 runs 15 residues. Here the CDR3 reads CASSASGTGWEKLFF. DNA for the CDR3: TGTGCCAGCAGTGCCTCCGGGACAGGATGGGAAAAACTGTTTTTT.

CDR3 protein: CASSPHPHLSWFF. The CDR3, as DNA: TGTGCCAGCAGTCCCCACCCCCACCTTTCGTGGTTCTTC. This chain joins TRBV27 and TRBJ2-1, with D unclear. Trimming took off 5 bases at V and 15 bases at J, with 20 bases between the two ends. The CDR3 covers 13 residues. Germline V CDR1 and CDR2: MNHEY, SMNVEV (reference sequence).

The V call is TRBV4-2, the J call TRBJ2-2; D gene uncertain. The CDR3 totals 14 residues. Germline-derived CDR1 and CDR2 are LGHNA and YNFKEQ. Trimming left V 4 bases short and J 1 base short, with 7 bases between. In nucleotides, the CDR3 is TGTGCCAGCAGCCCAAGACTGAACACCGGGGAGCTGTTTTTT. The encoded protein is CASSPRLNTGELFF.

This clone appeared a single time. The V call is TRBV29-1, the J call TRBJ2-1, with D perhaps given as TRBD1 or TRBD2 (5 bases each). The CDR3 has 13 residues. V dropped 3 bases and J dropped 9 bases, with 15 bases sitting between them. The V gene's germline CDR1 is SQVTM and CDR2 ANQGSEA. The CDR3 spells CSVEGTLGGEQFF. DNA of the CDR3: TGCAGCGTTGAGGGGACGCTGGGTGGTGAGCAGTTCTTC.

The rearrangement links TRBV19 to TRBJ2-7; 8 nucleotides line up with TRBD1. Germline-derived CDR1 and CDR2 are LNHDA and SQIVND (reference sequence). The CDR3 is made up of 14 amino acids. V lost 3 bases to trimming and J lost 6 bases; unmatched junction nucleotides: 7. The CDR3 DNA sequence: TGTGCCAGTAGTATGGGCAGGGGGCCAGGCGAGCAGTACTTC. Protein product: CASSMGRGPGEQYF.

The table lists this clone with a count of one. This chain's CDR3 is CASRETGVGELFF. As DNA, the CDR3 is TGTGCCAGCAGAGAAACAGGGGTCGGGGAGCTGTTTTTT. The chain has TRBV27 and TRBJ2-2; 7 bases are a match to TRBD1. CDR1 is MNHEY, CDR2 SMNVEV, per germline (reference sequence). V lost 6 bases to trimming and J lost 7 bases; unmatched junction nucleotides: 5. The CDR3 contains 13 residues.

As for this clone: Within the sample, other DNA sequences also encode this same CDR3. The rearrangement links TRBV9 to TRBJ1-2; D ambiguous. The CDR3 spans 12 residues. CDR1 is SGDLS, CDR2 YYNGEE, per germline. Trimming removed 0 bases at V and 7 bases at J, with 7 bases between. DNA of the CDR3: TGTGCCAGCAGCGTAGGTGGGTTTGGCTACACCTTC. Translation gives CASSVGGFGYTF.

This chain joins TRBV7-2 and TRBJ2-7; D unclear. The length of the CDR3 is 14 residues. Between the trimmed V and J ends, which lost 5 bases and 4 bases, there was a span of 15 bases. Looked up from germline, CDR1 is SGHTA and CDR2 is FQGNSA. The CDR3 sequence: CASSTRIKPYEQYF. The CDR3 bases are TGTGCCAGCAGCACCCGGATTAAACCTTACGAGCAGTACTTC.

The chain links TRBV27 to TRBJ1-1; 8 bases fit TRBD1. The CDR3 consists of 14 residues. Germline loops: CDR1 MNHEY, CDR2 SMNVEV (reference sequence). V trimming: 6 bases; J trimming: 0 bases; junction bases outside the gene matches: 3. The CDR3 DNA is TGTGCCAGCAGCACAGGGGGAATGAACACTGAAGCTTTCTTT. Residues: CASSTGGMNTEAFF.

This clone was detected only once. The genes are TRBV7-9 and TRBJ1-1; TRBD1 might be the D (6 bases). With 5 bases removed from V and 7 bases from J, the gap between germline ends came to 17 bases. The CDR3 spans 14 residues. Germline-derived CDR1 and CDR2 are SEHNR and FQNEAQ (reference sequence). CDR3 amino acids: CASSLYTGMGEAFF. The CDR3 nucleotides read TGTGCCAGCAGCCTCTACACAGGGATGGGTGAAGCTTTCTTT.

V gene TRBV5-1 combines with J gene TRBJ2-1; 14 positions match TRBD2. Germline lookup yields CDR1 SGHRS and CDR2 YFSETQ. V was pared by 4 bases and J by 4 bases, with 13 bases of the junction left unmatched. CDR3 size: 19 residues. The CDR3 is CASSPPGLAGALLYNEQFF. CDR3 DNA sequence: TGCGCCAGCAGCCCGCCGGGACTAGCGGGAGCACTCCTATACAATGAGCAGTTCTTC.

J is TRBJ2-7 and V is TRBV27; 7 bases are a match to TRBD2. The CDR3 is made up of 14 amino acids. Germline V gene data show CDR1 as MNHEY and CDR2 as SMNVEV (reference sequence). Losses at the gene ends were 9 bases for V and 2 bases for J; bases not matched to a gene: 10. CDR3 protein: CASQNSGPAYEQYF. Written as DNA, the CDR3 is TGTGCCAGTCAAAATAGCGGGCCCGCCTACGAGCAGTACTTC.

J is TRBJ2-1 and V is TRBV6-5; no reliable D call. CDR1 is MNHEY and CDR2 is SVGAGI in the germline V gene. CDR3 length: 12 residues. V lost 2 bases and J 10 bases, leaving 9 bases between the germline ends. CDR3 loop: CASSYGPAEQFF. The CDR3 nucleotides read TGTGCCAGCAGTTACGGGCCAGCCGAGCAGTTCTTC.

The chain carries TRBV10-3 and TRBJ2-2; D possibly corresponds to TRBD2 (6 bases). Trimming took 5 bases from V and 1 from J, leaving 11 bases between them. Germline loops: CDR1 ENHRY, CDR2 SYGVKD. The CDR3 length is 15 residues. CDR3 in amino acids: CAISNEGLNTGELFF. CDR3 in DNA: TGTGCCATCAGTAACGAGGGACTGAACACCGGGGAGCTGTTTTTT.

The V and J genes are TRBV7-6 and TRBJ2-6; 10 bases align to TRBD2. The CDR3 sequence is 19 residues long. Germline CDR1 and CDR2: SGHVS and FNYEAQ. Trimming at V came to 5 bases and at J to 2 bases, leaving 12 bases not matched to a gene. The CDR3 loop reads CASSPRGTSDWAGANVLTF. In nucleotides, the CDR3 is TGTGCCAGCAGCCCGCGCGGGACTAGCGATTGGGCTGGGGCCAACGTCCTGACTTTC.